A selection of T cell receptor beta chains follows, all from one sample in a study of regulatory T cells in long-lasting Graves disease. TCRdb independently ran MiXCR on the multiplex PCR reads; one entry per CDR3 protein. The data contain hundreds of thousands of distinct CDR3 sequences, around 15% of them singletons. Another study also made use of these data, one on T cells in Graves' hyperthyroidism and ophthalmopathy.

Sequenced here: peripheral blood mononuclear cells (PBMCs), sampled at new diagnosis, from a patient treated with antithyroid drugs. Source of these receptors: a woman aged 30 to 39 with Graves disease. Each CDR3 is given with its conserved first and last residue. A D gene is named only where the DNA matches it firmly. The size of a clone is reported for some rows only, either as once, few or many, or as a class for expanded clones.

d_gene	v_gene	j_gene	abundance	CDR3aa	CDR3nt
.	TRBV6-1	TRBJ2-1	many	CASSDPPPVWVAYNEQFF	TGTGCCAGCAGTGATCCCCCCCCTGTGTGGGTAGCCTACAATGAGCAGTTCTTC
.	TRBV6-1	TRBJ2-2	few	CASRAGAGATGELFF	TGTGCCAGCAGGGCAGGGGCGGGGGCCACCGGGGAGCTGTTTTTT
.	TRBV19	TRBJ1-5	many	CASSIPGLGNQPQHF	TGTGCCAGTAGTATCCCCGGGCTCGGCAATCAGCCCCAGCATTTT
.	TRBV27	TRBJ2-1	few	CASSLYLDVSYNEQFF	TGTGCCAGCAGTTTATACCTGGACGTTTCCTACAATGAGCAGTTCTTC
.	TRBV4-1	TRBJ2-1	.	CASSSTGVRGNEQFF	TGCGCCAGCAGCAGTACGGGGGTCAGGGGGAATGAGCAGTTCTTC
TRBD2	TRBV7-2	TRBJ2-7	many	CASRRLAGVGEQYF	TGTGCCAGCAGGCGACTAGCGGGAGTAGGCGAGCAGTACTTC
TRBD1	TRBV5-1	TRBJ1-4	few	CASRKRSTGDEKLFF	TGCGCCAGCAGAAAACGATCGACAGGGGACGAAAAACTGTTTTTT
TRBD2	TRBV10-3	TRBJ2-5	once	CAIRDSGRSETQYF	TGTGCCATCAGGGATAGCGGGAGAAGCGAGACCCAGTACTTC
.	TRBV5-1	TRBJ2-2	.	CASSLQWMDTGELFF	TGCGCCAGCAGCCTCCAGTGGATGGACACCGGGGAGCTGTTTTTT
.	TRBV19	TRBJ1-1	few	CASSPGRLEAFF	TGTGCCAGTAGTCCCGGACGACTCGAAGCTTTCTTT
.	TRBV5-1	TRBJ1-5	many	CASSLAGHQPQHF	TGCGCCAGCAGCTTGGCCGGCCATCAGCCCCAGCATTTT
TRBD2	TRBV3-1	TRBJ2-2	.	CASSPSGLVGTGELFF	TGTGCCAGCAGCCCGTCGGGACTAGTCGGCACCGGGGAGCTGTTTTTT
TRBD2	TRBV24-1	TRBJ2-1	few	CATSDPGTSGVYNEQFF	TGTGCCACCAGTGACCCCGGGACTAGCGGAGTATACAATGAGCAGTTCTTC
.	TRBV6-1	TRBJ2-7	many	CASSAETYEQYF	TGTGCCAGCTCGGCGGAAACATACGAGCAGTACTTC
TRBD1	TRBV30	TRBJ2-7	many	CAWSVGQGFPSYEQYF	TGTGCCTGGAGTGTGGGACAGGGATTCCCCTCCTACGAGCAGTACTTC
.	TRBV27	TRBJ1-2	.	CASSLSTSNYGYTF	TGTGCCAGCAGTTTATCGACTTCTAACTATGGCTACACCTTC
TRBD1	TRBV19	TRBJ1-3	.	CASADRGLAPGNTIYF	TGTGCCAGTGCTGACAGGGGGCTTGCTCCCGGAAACACCATATATTTT
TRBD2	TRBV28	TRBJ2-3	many	CASSFGTSVFVTQYF	TGTGCCAGCAGTTTCGGGACTAGCGTATTTGTTACGCAGTATTTT
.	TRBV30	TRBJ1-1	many	CAWRGVDLETEAFF	TGTGCCTGGAGAGGGGTGGATTTGGAGACTGAAGCTTTCTTT
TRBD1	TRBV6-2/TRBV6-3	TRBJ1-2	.	CASSLGTGNNGYTF	TGTGCCAGCAGTTTGGGGACAGGGAACAATGGCTACACCTTC
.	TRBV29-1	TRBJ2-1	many	CSVLRGEPYNEQFF	TGCAGCGTTTTGAGGGGCGAACCCTACAATGAGCAGTTCTTC
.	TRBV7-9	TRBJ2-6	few	CASSLNGAGANVLTF	TGTGCCAGCAGCTTGAATGGGGCCGGGGCCAACGTCCTGACTTTC
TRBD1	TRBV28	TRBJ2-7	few	CASSPRDRGLYEQYF	TGTGCCAGCAGCCCCCGGGACAGGGGGCTCTACGAGCAGTACTTC
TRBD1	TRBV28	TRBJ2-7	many	CASSRGQVRYEQYF	TGTGCCAGCAGTAGGGGACAGGTGAGGTACGAGCAGTACTTC
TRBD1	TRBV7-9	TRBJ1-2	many	CASSLNRGPNYGYTF	TGTGCCAGCAGCTTGAACAGGGGGCCGAACTATGGCTACACCTTC
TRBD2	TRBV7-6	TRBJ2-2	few	CASTVWNSGQGNTGELFF	TGTGCCAGCACCGTCTGGAATAGCGGGCAGGGGAACACCGGGGAGCTGTTTTTT
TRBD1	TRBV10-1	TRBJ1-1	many	CASSDPGTAITEAFF	TGCGCCAGCAGTGATCCCGGGACAGCTATCACTGAAGCTTTCTTT
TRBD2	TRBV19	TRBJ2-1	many	CASIPTSGRTEQFF	TGTGCCAGTATCCCGACTAGCGGGAGAACTGAGCAGTTCTTC
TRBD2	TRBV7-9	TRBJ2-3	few	CASSELSGTSETDTQYF	TGTGCCAGCAGCGAGCTGTCCGGGACTAGCGAGACAGATACGCAGTATTTT
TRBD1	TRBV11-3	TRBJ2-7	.	CASSEGTADYEQYF	TGTGCCAGCAGCGAGGGGACAGCAGACTACGAGCAGTACTTC
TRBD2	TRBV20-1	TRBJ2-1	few	CSARTGAGDFNEQFF	TGCAGTGCTAGAACTGGAGCGGGAGATTTCAATGAGCAGTTCTTC
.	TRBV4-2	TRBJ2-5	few	CASSQDLWHNQETQYF	TGTGCCAGCAGCCAAGATTTGTGGCACAACCAAGAGACCCAGTACTTC
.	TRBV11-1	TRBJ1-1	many	CASSSGFNTEAFF	TGTGCCAGCAGCTCAGGGTTCAACACTGAAGCTTTCTTT
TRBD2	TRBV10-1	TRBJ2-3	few	CASRSGSAVGTDTQYF	TGCGCCAGCAGGAGCGGGAGCGCGGTGGGCACAGATACGCAGTATTTT
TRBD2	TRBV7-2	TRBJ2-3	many	CASSLSSGRAGDTQYF	TGTGCCAGCAGCCTAAGTAGCGGGAGGGCCGGTGATACGCAGTATTTT
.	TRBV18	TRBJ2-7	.	CASSPLPPATYEQYF	TGTGCCAGCTCGCCCCTTCCCCCCGCCACCTACGAGCAGTACTTC
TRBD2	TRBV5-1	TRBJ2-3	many	CASSPPRTSGDTQYF	TGCGCCAGCAGCCCTCCACGGACTAGCGGGGATACGCAGTATTTT
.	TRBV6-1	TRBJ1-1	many	CASSRAGWNTEAFF	TGTGCCAGCAGTCGTGCAGGGTGGAACACTGAAGCTTTCTTT
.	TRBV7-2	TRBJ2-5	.	CASSLNLVVQETQYF	TGTGCCAGCAGCTTAAATTTGGTCGTCCAAGAGACCCAGTACTTC
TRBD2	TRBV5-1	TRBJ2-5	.	CASSGGTSGSLETQYF	TGCGCCAGCAGCGGGGGGACTAGCGGGAGTTTGGAGACCCAGTACTTC
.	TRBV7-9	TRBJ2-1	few	CASSLSPRMVSNEQFF	TGTGCCAGCAGCTTAAGCCCTAGAATGGTCTCCAATGAGCAGTTCTTC
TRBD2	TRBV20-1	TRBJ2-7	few	CSASPPRTSVYEQYF	TGCAGTGCTAGCCCCCCTAGGACTAGCGTCTACGAGCAGTACTTC
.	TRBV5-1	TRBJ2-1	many	CASSLEVRVEQFF	TGCGCCAGCAGCTTGGAAGTCCGGGTCGAGCAGTTCTTC
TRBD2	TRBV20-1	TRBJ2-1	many	CSAPRAAGVNNEQFF	TGCAGTGCGCCGCGGGCAGCGGGAGTAAACAATGAGCAGTTCTTC
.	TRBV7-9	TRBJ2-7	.	CASSSTSRQSYEQYF	TGTGCCAGCAGCTCAACCTCCCGACAGAGCTACGAGCAGTACTTC
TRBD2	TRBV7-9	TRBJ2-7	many	CASSAVGTSGITLWQQYF	TGTGCCAGCAGCGCCGTTGGGACTAGCGGGATCACCCTCTGGCAGCAGTACTTC
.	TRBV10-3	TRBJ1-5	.	CAISESVATNQPQHF	TGTGCCATCAGTGAGTCGGTGGCTACTAATCAGCCCCAGCATTTT
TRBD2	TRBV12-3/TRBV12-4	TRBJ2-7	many	CASSSGTSGSSYEQYF	TGTGCCAGCAGTTCTGGGACTAGCGGGAGCTCCTACGAGCAGTACTTC
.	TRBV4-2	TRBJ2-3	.	CASSQDAGRRDTQYF	TGTGCCAGCAGCCAAGATGCGGGGAGAAGAGATACGCAGTATTTT
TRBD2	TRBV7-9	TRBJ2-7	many	CASSPPRREAYEQYF	TGTGCCAGCAGCCCCCCCCGGCGGGAGGCCTACGAGCAGTACTTC
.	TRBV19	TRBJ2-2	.	CASIRGQNTGELFF	TGTGCCAGTATCAGAGGTCAGAACACCGGGGAGCTGTTTTTT
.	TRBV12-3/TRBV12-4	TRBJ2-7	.	CASSRELGEQYF	TGTGCCAGCAGCCGGGAACTCGGCGAGCAGTACTTC
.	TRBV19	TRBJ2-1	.	CASSIRARNEQFF	TGTGCCAGTAGTATAAGGGCCCGGAATGAGCAGTTCTTC
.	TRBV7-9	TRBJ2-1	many	CASSLVRRNEQFF	TGTGCCAGCAGCTTAGTCCGGCGGAATGAGCAGTTCTTC
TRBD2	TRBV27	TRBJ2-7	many	CASSSGAGTSGFRAYF	TGTGCCAGCAGTTCTGGGGCCGGGACTAGCGGGTTTAGAGCGTACTTC